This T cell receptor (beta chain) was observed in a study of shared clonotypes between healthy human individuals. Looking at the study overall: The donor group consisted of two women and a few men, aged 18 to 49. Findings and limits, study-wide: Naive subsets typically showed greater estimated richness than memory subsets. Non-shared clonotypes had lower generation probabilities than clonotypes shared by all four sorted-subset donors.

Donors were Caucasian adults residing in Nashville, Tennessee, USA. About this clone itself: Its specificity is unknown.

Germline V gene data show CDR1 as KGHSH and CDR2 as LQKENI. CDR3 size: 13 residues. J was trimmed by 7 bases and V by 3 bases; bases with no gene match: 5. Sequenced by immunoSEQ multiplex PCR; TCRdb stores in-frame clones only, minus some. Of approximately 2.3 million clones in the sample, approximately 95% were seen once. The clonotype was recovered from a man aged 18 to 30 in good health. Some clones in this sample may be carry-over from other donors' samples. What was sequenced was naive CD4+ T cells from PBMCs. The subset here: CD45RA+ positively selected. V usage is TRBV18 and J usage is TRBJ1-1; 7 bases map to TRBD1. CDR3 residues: CASSPGTADEAFF. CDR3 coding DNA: TGTGCCAGCTCACCGGGGACAGCAGATGAAGCTTTCTTT.